This T cell receptor (beta chain) was identified in a study of Graves' ophthalmopathy and Graves' hyperthyroidism. Looking at the study overall: Stable hyperthyroidism referred to disease that showed no ophthalmopathy within 18 months of follow-up.

In this cohort, patients with other autoimmune diseases, uncontrolled infections, pregnancy or lactation were excluded. The TCR beta CDR3 regions underwent amplification from RNA transcripts. The first-round RT-PCR employed HTBI primers together with the Qiagen OneStep RT-PCR kit. A multiplex PCR was then performed as the second round. Via MiXCR, TCRdb re-called the multiplex PCR reads, giving one row per CDR3 protein. This sample yields about 1.2 million distinct CDR3 sequences, of which about two fifths are seen a single time; approximately 12% belongs to the top ten. The V segment lost 0 bases and the J segment 0 bases; nucleotides outside the gene matches: 6. This CDR3 has 16 amino acids. The germline V gene encodes CDR1 SGDLS and CDR2 YYNGEE.

The specimen was peripheral blood or thyroid tissue (not recorded which). This TCR came from an adult man with Graves' hyperthyroidism. The chain carries TRBV9 and TRBJ2-7, with TRBD2 matching 7 bases. For the CDR3, the DNA is TGTGCCAGCAGCGTAGGCGGGGGACCAAGCTCCTACGAGCAGTACTTC. It is translated as CASSVGGGPSSYEQYF.